This T cell receptor beta chain was recovered during a study of cytomegalovirus exposure and HLA in healthy donors. For this clone: What it binds is not known.

PCR was performed using 60 Vbeta and 13 Jbeta primers. Measured with immunoSEQ multiplex PCR; TCRdb has only the in-frame clones, and not every one. Among around 160,000 clones listed, around four fifths were seen once. The CDR3 sequence is 14 residues long. CDR1 and CDR2 (germline): MNHEY, SMNVEV (reference sequence). V lost 2 bases to trimming and J lost 2 bases, with 8 bases between them. Whole-study results and caveats: The authors considered a cluster of highly shared sequence variants likely to be a sequencing artifact. A later analysis found that most CMV-associated TCR beta chains appeared HLA-restricted. In an earlier analysis, productive rearrangement rates for most beta V segments clustered near 87% or 30%. Certain indistinguishable V segments, among them TRBV6-2 and TRBV6-3, were excluded.

This sequence was found in a man between 18 and 29 years old in good health and CMV-seropositive. The gene calls are TRBV27 and TRBJ2-3; D is perhaps TRBD2 (5 bases). What was sequenced was PBMCs. CDR3 loop: CASSLSGITDTQYF. The DNA of the CDR3 is TGTGCCAGCAGTTTAAGCGGCATCACAGATACGCAGTATTTT.